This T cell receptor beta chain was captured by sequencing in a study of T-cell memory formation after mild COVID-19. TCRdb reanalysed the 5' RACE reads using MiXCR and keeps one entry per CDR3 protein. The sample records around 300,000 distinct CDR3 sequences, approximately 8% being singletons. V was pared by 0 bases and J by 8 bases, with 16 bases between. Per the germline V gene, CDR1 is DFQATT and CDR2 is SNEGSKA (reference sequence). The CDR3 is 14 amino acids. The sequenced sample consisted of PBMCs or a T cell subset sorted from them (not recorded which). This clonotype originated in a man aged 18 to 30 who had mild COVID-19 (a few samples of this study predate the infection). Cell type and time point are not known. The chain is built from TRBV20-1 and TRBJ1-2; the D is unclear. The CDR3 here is CSARDPGKLLGYTF. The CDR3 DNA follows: TGCAGTGCTAGAGATCCGGGGAAGCTTCTCGGCTACACCTTC.